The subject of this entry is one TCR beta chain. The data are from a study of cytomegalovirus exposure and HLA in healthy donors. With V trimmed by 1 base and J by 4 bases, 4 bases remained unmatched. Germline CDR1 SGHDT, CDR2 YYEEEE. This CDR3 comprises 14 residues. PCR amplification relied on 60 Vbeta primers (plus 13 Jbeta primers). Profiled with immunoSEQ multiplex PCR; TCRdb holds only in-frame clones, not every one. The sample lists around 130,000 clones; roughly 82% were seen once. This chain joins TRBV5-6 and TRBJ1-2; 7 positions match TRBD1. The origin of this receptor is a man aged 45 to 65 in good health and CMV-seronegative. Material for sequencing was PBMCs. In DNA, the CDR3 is TGTGCCAGCAGCTTGAACAGGGGATTCTATGGCTACACCTTC. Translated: CASSLNRGFYGYTF.